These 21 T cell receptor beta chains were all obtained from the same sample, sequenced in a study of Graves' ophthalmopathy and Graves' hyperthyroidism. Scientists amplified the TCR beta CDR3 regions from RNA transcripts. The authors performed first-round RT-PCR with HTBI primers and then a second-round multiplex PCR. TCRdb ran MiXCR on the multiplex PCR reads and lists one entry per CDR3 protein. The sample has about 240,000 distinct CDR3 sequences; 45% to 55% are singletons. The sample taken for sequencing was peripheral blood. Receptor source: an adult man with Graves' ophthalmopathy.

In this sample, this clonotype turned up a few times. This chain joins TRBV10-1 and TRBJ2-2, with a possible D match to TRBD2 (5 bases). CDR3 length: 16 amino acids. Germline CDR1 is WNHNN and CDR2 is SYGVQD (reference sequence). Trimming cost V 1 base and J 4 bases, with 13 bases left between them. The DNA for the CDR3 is TGCGCCAGCAGTGAGTGGGGTAGCGTTGGCACCGGGGAGCTGTTTTTT. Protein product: CASSEWGSVGTGELFF.

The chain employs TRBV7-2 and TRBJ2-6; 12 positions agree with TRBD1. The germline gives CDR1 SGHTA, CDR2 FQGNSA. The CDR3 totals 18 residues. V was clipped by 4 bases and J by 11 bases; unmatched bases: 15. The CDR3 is CASSSRDRGLSGTDVLTF. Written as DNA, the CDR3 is TGTGCCAGCAGCTCCCGGGACAGGGGGCTGAGTGGGACCGACGTCCTGACTTTC.

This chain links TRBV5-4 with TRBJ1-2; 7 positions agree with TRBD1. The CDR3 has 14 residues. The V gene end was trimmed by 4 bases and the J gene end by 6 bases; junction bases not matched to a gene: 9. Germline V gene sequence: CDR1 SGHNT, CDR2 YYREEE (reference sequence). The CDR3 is CASSLYRGRDGYTF. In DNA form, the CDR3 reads TGTGCCAGCAGCCTGTACAGGGGTCGAGATGGCTACACCTTC. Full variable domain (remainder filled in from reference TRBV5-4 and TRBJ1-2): ETGVTQSPTHLIKTRGQQVTLRCSSQSGHNTVSWYQQALGQGPQFIFQYYREEENGRGNFPPRFSGLQFPNYSSELNVNALELDDSALYLCASSLYRGRDGYTFGSGTRLTVV.

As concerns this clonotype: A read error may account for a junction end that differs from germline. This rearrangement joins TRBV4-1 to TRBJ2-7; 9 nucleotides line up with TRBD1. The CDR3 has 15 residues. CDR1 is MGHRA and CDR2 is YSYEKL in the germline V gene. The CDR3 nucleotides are TGTGCCAGCAGCCAAGAGACAGGGGGTGGCCGCGAGCAGTACTTC. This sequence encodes CASSQETGGGREQYF.

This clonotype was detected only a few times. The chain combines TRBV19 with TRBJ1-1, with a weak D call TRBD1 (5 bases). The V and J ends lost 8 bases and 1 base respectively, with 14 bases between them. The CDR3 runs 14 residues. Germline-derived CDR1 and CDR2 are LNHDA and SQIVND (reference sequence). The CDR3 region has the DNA TGTGCCAGTGTAGACAGCTCCTCGAACACTGAAGCTTTCTTT. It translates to CASVDSSSNTEAFF. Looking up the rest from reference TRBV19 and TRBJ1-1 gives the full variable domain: DGGITQSPKYLFRKEGQNVTLSCEQNLNHDAMYWYRQDPGQGLRLIYYSQIVNDFQKGDIAEGYSVSREKKESFPLTVTSAQKNPTAFYLCASVDSSSNTEAFFGQGTRLTVV.

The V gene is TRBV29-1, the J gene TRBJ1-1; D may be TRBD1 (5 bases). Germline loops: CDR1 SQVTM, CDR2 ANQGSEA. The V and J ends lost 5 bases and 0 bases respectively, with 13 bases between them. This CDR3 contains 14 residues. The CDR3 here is CSVSRDGLNTEAFF. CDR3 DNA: TGCAGCGTTTCACGGGACGGCTTGAACACTGAAGCTTTCTTT.

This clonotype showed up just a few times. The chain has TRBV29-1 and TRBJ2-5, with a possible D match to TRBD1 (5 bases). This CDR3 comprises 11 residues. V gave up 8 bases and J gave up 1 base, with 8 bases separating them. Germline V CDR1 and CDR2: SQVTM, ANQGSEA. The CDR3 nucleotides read TGCAGCTCAGACAGCCAAGAGACCCAGTACTTC. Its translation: CSSDSQETQYF.

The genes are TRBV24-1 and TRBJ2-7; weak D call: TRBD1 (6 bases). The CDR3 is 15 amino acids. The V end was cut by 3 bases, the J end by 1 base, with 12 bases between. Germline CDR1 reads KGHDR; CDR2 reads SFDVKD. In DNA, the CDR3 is TGTGCCACCAGTGATCCCCGGGACACTTCCTACGAGCAGTACTTC. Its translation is CATSDPRDTSYEQYF.

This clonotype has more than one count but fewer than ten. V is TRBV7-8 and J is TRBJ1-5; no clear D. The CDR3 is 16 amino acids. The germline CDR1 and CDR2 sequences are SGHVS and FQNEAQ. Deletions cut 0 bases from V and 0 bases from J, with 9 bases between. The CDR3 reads CASSLAGVYSNQPQHF. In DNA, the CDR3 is TGTGCCAGCAGCTTAGCTGGGGTTTATAGCAATCAGCCCCAGCATTTT.

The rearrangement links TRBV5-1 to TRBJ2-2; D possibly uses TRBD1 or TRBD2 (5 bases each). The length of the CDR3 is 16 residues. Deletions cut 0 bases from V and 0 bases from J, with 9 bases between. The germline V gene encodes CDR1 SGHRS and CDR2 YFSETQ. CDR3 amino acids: CASSLARGSNTGELFF. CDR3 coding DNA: TGCGCCAGCAGCTTGGCGAGGGGATCGAACACCGGGGAGCTGTTTTTT.

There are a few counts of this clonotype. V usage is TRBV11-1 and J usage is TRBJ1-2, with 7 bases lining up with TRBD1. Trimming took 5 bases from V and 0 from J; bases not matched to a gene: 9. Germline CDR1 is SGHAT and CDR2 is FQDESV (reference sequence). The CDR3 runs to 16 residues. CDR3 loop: CASSEPRDSPNYGYTF. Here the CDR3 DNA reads TGTGCCAGCAGCGAGCCGAGGGACAGCCCTAACTATGGCTACACCTTC.

CDR3 loop: CASSAWTATNEKLFF. In nucleotides, the CDR3 is TGTGCCAGCAGTGCCTGGACGGCAACTAATGAAAAACTGTTTTTT. This chain connects TRBV12-3 or TRBV12-4 to TRBJ1-4; no clear D gene. This CDR3 is 15 amino acids long. With 5 bases removed from V and 0 bases from J, the gap between germline ends came to 10 bases.

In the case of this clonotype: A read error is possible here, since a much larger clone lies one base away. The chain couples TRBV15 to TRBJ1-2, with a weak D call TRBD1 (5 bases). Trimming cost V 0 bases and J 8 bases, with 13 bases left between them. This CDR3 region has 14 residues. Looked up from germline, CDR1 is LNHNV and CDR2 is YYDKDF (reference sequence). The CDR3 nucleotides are TGTGCCACCAGCAGAGATCTAGGGGTGGGAGGCTACACCTTC. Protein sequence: CATSRDLGVGGYTF.

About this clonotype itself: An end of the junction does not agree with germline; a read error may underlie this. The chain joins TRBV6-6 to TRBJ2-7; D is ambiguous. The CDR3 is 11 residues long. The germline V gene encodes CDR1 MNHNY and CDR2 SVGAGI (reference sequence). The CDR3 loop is CASSYSHEQYF. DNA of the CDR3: TGTGCCAGCAGTTACTCCCACGAGCAGTACTTC.

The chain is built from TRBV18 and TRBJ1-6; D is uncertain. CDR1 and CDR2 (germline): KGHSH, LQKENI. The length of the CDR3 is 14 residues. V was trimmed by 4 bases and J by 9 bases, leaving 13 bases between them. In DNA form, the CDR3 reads TGTGCCAGCTCACGCGAGGGAGGCGGTTCACCCCTCCACTTT. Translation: CASSREGGGSPLHF.

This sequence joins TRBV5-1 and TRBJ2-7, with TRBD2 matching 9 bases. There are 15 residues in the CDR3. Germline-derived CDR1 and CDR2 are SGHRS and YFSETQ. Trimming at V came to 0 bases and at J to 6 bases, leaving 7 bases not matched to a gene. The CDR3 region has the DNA TGCGCCAGCAGCTTGGACCGCGGGGGGGCTCCCGAGCAGTACTTC. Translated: CASSLDRGGAPEQYF.

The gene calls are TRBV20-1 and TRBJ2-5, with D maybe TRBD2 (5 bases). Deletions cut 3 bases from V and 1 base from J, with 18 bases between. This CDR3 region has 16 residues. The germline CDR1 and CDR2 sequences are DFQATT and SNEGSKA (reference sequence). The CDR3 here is CSASSPARGFQETQYF. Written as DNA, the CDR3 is TGCAGTGCTAGTTCTCCGGCGCGAGGGTTCCAAGAGACCCAGTACTTC.

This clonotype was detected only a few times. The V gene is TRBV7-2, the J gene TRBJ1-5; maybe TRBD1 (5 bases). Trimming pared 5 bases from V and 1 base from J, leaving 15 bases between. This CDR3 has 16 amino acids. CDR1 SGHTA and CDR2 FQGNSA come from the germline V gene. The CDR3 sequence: CASSPGAGASNQPQHF. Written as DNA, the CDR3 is TGTGCCAGCAGCCCTGGGGCGGGCGCGAGCAATCAGCCCCAGCATTTT. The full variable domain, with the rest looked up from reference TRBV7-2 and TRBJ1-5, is GAGVSQSPSNKVTEKGKDVELRCDPISGHTALYWYRQSLGQGLEFLIYFQGNSAPDKSGLPSDRFSAERTGGSVSTLTIQRTQQEDSAVYLCASSPGAGASNQPQHFGDGTRLSIL.

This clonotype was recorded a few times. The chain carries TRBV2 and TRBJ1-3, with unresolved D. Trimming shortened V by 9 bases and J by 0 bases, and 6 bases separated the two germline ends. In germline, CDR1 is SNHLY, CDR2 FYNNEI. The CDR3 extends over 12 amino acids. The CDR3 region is CASCNSGNTIYF. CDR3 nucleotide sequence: TGTGCCAGTTGCAACTCTGGAAACACCATATATTTT. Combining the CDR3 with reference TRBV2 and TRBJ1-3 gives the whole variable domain EPEVTQTPSHQVTQMGQEVILRCVPISNHLYFYWYRQILGQKVEFLVSFYNNEISEKSEIFDDQFSVERPDGSNFTLKIRSTKLEDSAMYFCASCNSGNTIYFGEGSWLTVV.

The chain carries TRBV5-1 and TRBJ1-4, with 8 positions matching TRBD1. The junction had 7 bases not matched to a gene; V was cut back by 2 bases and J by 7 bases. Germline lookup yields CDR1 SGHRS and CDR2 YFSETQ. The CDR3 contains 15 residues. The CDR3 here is CASSLVGTGGEKLFF. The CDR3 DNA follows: TGCGCCAGCAGCTTAGTAGGGACAGGCGGTGAAAAACTGTTTTTT.

DNA of the CDR3: TGTGCCAGCAGTGTAAATTATTCACCCCTCCACTTT. Translating gives CASSVNYSPLHF. The J gene is TRBJ1-6, the V gene TRBV12-3 or TRBV12-4; D gene uncertain. The CDR3 spans 12 residues. With 5 bases removed from V and 8 bases from J, the gap between germline ends came to 7 bases.